The rows below give T cell receptor beta chains drawn from one sample of a study of Graves' ophthalmopathy and Graves' hyperthyroidism. MiXCR, run by TCRdb on the multiplex PCR reads, gives a single entry per CDR3 protein. The repertoire holds about 620,000 distinct CDR3 sequences, with about 24% as singletons. Sequenced sample: peripheral blood. All receptors come from a woman between 18 and 29 years old with stable Graves' hyperthyroidism. Some clones in this sample may be carry-over from other donors' samples. CDR3s include the opening cysteine and the closing phenylalanine or tryptophan. A D gene is named only where the DNA matches it firmly. Clone size appears in some rows only: once, few, many, or a class for an expanded clone.

.	TRBV5-1	many	TRBJ2-7	TGCGCCAGCAGCTCGGACACAGGGACCTACGAGCAGTACTTC	CASSSDTGTYEQYF
.	TRBV30	many	TRBJ2-2	TGTGCCTGGAGAGGGCTGACCACCGGGGAGCTGTTTTTT	CAWRGLTTGELFF
.	TRBV19	many	TRBJ1-1	TGTGCCAGTAGTATCGGGGGAATTCGATCCACTGAAGCTTTCTTT	CASSIGGIRSTEAFF
.	TRBV6-2/TRBV6-3	.	TRBJ2-7	TGTGCCAGCAGCGTAGGGCCGGGGAGGGGGCGAGAGCAGTACTTC	CASSVGPGRGREQYF
.	TRBV6-4	few	TRBJ1-3	TGTGCCAGCAGTTACTCCTCAACGTCGGGAAACACCATATATTTT	CASSYSSTSGNTIYF
.	TRBV10-2	many	TRBJ1-1	TGCGCCAGCAACGGACAGTTCGGGACGCCTTTGAACACTGAAGCTTTCTTT	CASNGQFGTPLNTEAFF
TRBD1	TRBV7-8	many	TRBJ2-7	TGTGCCAGCAGCGTAACAGGACAGGGGAGGTACGAGCAGTACTTC	CASSVTGQGRYEQYF
.	TRBV27	.	TRBJ1-6	TGTGCCAGCAGTCCCATAGGAGGGGGCTATAATTCACCCCTCCACTTT	CASSPIGGGYNSPLHF
.	TRBV20-1	many	TRBJ1-5	TGCAGTGCTAGTTCTGATAGCAATCAGCCCCAGCATTTT	CSASSDSNQPQHF
.	TRBV7-9	many	TRBJ2-7	TGTGCCAGCAGCCCCGCCGGGCCCTACTCCTACGAGCAGTACTTC	CASSPAGPYSYEQYF
TRBD1	TRBV28	.	TRBJ1-2	TGTGCCAGCAGGGACGAGGGGGCGATCGGTGGCTACACCTTC	CASRDEGAIGGYTF
TRBD2	TRBV5-5	many	TRBJ2-7	TGTGCCAGCAGCTTGCAAGCGGGGGGTCCCTACGAGCAGTACTTC	CASSLQAGGPYEQYF
.	TRBV12-3/TRBV12-4	.	TRBJ2-7	TGTGCCAGCAGACCCTCTGACGGATCCTACGAGCAGTACTTC	CASRPSDGSYEQYF
.	TRBV25-1	.	TRBJ2-7	TGTGCCAGCGGCGCTCCCGGGACATTTACCTACGAGCAGTACTTC	CASGAPGTFTYEQYF
TRBD1	TRBV12-3/TRBV12-4	.	TRBJ1-1	TGTGCCAGCAGTTTTGGGTCTCAGGGGGCAAACACTGAAGCTTTCTTT	CASSFGSQGANTEAFF
.	TRBV7-8	few	TRBJ1-2	TGTGCCAGCAGCCCGTCTCGGGTGAGGGTTGGCTATGGCTACACCTTC	CASSPSRVRVGYGYTF
TRBD1	TRBV6-1	.	TRBJ2-5	TGTGCCAGCAGTGTATCGGGACAGGGGGCAAAGGAGACCCAGTACTTC	CASSVSGQGAKETQYF
.	TRBV12-3/TRBV12-4	many	TRBJ2-7	TGTGCCAGCAGTTCCCCAGGACTATCCAGCCCGGGTTACGAGCAGTACTTC	CASSSPGLSSPGYEQYF
.	TRBV6-5	many	TRBJ2-7	TGTGCCAGCAGTTACGGACACTCCGAATACTTC	CASSYGHSEYF
.	TRBV5-1	.	TRBJ1-1	TGCGCCAGCAGCTTGGTGGCAGCCGGGAGGGACACTGAAGCTTTCTTT	CASSLVAAGRDTEAFF
.	TRBV11-2	many	TRBJ1-2	TGTGCCAGCAGCCTAACCTCATTCCCCCGCGATGGCTACACCTTC	CASSLTSFPRDGYTF
.	TRBV7-2	.	TRBJ1-3	TGTGCCAGCAGTCCCAGGGCCCCCTCTGGAAACACCATATATTTT	CASSPRAPSGNTIYF
.	TRBV7-8	many	TRBJ2-7	TGTGCCAGCAGCTGGGGGGGCGGACAGGGTAGTATCTACGAGCAGTACTTC	CASSWGGGQGSIYEQYF
TRBD1	TRBV11-2	many	TRBJ1-2	TGTGCCAGCAGCCCAGGAGGGACAGTTTATGGCTACACCTTC	CASSPGGTVYGYTF
.	TRBV29-1	.	TRBJ2-7	TGCAGCGCCTCCGGGCCAAATGACGAGCAGTACTTC	CSASGPNDEQYF
TRBD1	TRBV7-8	once	TRBJ1-5	TGTGCCAGCAGCAAACAGGGGGCCAAGGTGCCCCAGCATTTT	CASSKQGAKVPQHF
.	TRBV28	once	TRBJ1-5	TGTGCCAGCAGCCTACAGGGATGGCAGCCCCAGCATTTT	CASSLQGWQPQHF
.	TRBV20-1	few	TRBJ1-3	TGCAGTGCCGGGGGGTTAGGATCCTCTGGAAACACCATATATTTT	CSAGGLGSSGNTIYF
.	TRBV11-2	many	TRBJ2-7	TGTGCCAGCAGCATAACTCGAAACTACGAGCAGTACTTC	CASSITRNYEQYF
.	TRBV12-3/TRBV12-4	.	TRBJ1-2	TGTGCCAGCAGTTCGATGGTGGAGGTTTATGACTATGGCTACACCTTC	CASSSMVEVYDYGYTF
.	TRBV2	once	TRBJ1-5	TGTGCCAGCAGTGAAGAGGATGGGAGGCAGCCCCAGCATTTT	CASSEEDGRQPQHF
.	TRBV7-6	many	TRBJ2-7	TGTGCCAGCGGCCCTGACACACCCTCCTACGAGCAGTACTTC	CASGPDTPSYEQYF
.	TRBV20-1	many	TRBJ1-1	TGCAGTGCCGCCGTTGGGGCCCTGAACACTGAAGCTTTCTTT	CSAAVGALNTEAFF
.	TRBV12-3/TRBV12-4	few	TRBJ1-1	TGTGCCAGCAGTTTAGCGCTTTTTCGTTGTTACGGCAGCGAAGCTTTCTTT	CASSLALFRCYGSEAFF
.	TRBV10-3	many	TRBJ1-2	TGTGCCATCAGTGAGTCCCCTCCGGCTTATGGCTACACCTTC	CAISESPPAYGYTF
TRBD1	TRBV11-2	many	TRBJ2-5	TGTGCCAGCAGAAGGGGGACAGGGTTGGGAGAGACCCAGTACTTC	CASRRGTGLGETQYF
.	TRBV7-9	.	TRBJ1-2	TGTGCCAGCAGCTTAGGCTGGACAGCTAACTATGGCTGCACCTTC	CASSLGWTANYGCTF
TRBD1	TRBV19	many	TRBJ2-5	TGTGCCAGTAGTCCCGGGACAGGGGACATAGAGACCCAGTACTTC	CASSPGTGDIETQYF
.	TRBV28	many	TRBJ2-5	TGTGCCAGCACCCAGGTGGGGGCCGACCAAGAGACCCAGTACTTC	CASTQVGADQETQYF
TRBD2	TRBV5-1	.	TRBJ2-2	TGCGCCAGCAGCTTCTTAGCGGGGCACTACACCGGGGAGCTGTTTTTT	CASSFLAGHYTGELFF
.	TRBV3-1	many	TRBJ2-2	TGTGCCAGCAGCCGCGGTCTGGGGGAGCTGTTTTTT	CASSRGLGELFF
.	TRBV28	many	TRBJ2-5	TGTGCCAGCAGTACTGGACTCACAGGGGAGACCCAGTACTTC	CASSTGLTGETQYF
.	TRBV20-1	.	TRBJ1-2	TGCAGTGCTAGAGCCCCAGAACCTAACTATGGCTACACCTTC	CSARAPEPNYGYTF
.	TRBV27	many	TRBJ2-5	TGTGCCAGCAGCACTGGATTGAGGGAGACCCAGTACTTC	CASSTGLRETQYF
TRBD1	TRBV19	many	TRBJ2-4	TGTGCCAGTAAACCGGGACAGAAAAACATTCAGTACTTC	CASKPGQKNIQYF
.	TRBV19	few	TRBJ2-5	TGTGCCAGTAGTGAGCGGACAGCCCAAGAGACCCAGTACTTC	CASSERTAQETQYF
TRBD1	TRBV20-1	many	TRBJ1-1	TGCAGTGCTAGCCCGGGACAGAAGGGAGTCACTGAAGCTTTCTTT	CSASPGQKGVTEAFF
.	TRBV12-3/TRBV12-4	many	TRBJ2-7	TGTGCCAGCAGTTTCGGACTGCACTCCTACGAGCAGTACTTC	CASSFGLHSYEQYF
.	TRBV6-1	many	TRBJ1-1	TGTGCCAGCAGCACTCACCGGGTCCGTGAAACTGAAGCTTTCTTT	CASSTHRVRETEAFF
.	TRBV2	few	TRBJ2-7	TGTGCCAGCAAGACGGCTAGCGAAGGAGGAGAGCAGTACTTC	CASKTASEGGEQYF
.	TRBV29-1	once	TRBJ2-2	TGCAGCGTGGGACTTCTGGCAGGGTCAGGGGAGCTGTTTTTT	CSVGLLAGSGELFF
.	TRBV12-3/TRBV12-4	.	TRBJ1-5	TGTGCCAGCAGTTTAGCGCGTTATCAGCCCCAGCATTTT	CASSLARYQPQHF